This passage covers 28 T cell receptor beta chains from one sample sequenced in a study of neurological immune-mediated disorders (dated by TCRdb to about 2019). Library preparation was by 5' RACE. Instrument used: Illumina HiSeq 2500. Using fastp trimming at Q25 and MiXCR clonotype assembly, TCRdb reanalyzed the public sequencing data and kept in-frame beta chains. CDR3 protein duplicates are merged, each entry listing the most common genes and DNA. Recorded for this sample are approximately 30,000 distinct CDR3 sequences; about 13% of them occurred a single time. In total, the top ten clones hold 2.3% of the sample. Sample time point, as interpreted from the label and publication: longitudinal time-point 2. Sequencing was performed on PBMCs. The receptor set was obtained from a woman aged 40-49 years in good health.

This clonotype was recorded many times. This sequence joins TRBV2 and TRBJ2-7; D is ambiguous. This CDR3 region has 11 residues. V lost 4 bases to trimming and J lost 3 bases, with 4 bases between them. In germline, CDR1 is SNHLY, CDR2 FYNNEI. This CDR3 is CASSVFYEQYF. The DNA of the CDR3 is TGTGCCAGCAGTGTATTCTACGAGCAGTACTTC.

This sequence joins TRBV29-1 and TRBJ2-1; the D gene is possibly TRBD1 (5 bases). The CDR3 consists of 13 residues. V was pared by 4 bases and J by 11 bases, with 18 bases between. Germline values: CDR1 SQVTM, CDR2 ANQGSEA. The CDR3 nucleotides are TGCAGCGTTGTATCCAGGGATACAATGAAGCAGTTCTTC. This encodes CSVVSRDTMKQFF.

This clonotype was found many times. The J gene is TRBJ2-3, the V gene TRBV18; D not resolved. Germline V gene lookup returns CDR1 KGHSH and CDR2 LQKENI. This CDR3 comprises 13 residues. The V end was cut by 2 bases, the J end by 0 bases, with 3 bases between. This CDR3 reads CASSPDSTDTQYF. The CDR3 DNA sequence: TGTGCCAGCTCACCAGATAGCACAGATACGCAGTATTTT.

This clonotype was seen many times. The chain combines TRBV29-1 with TRBJ2-7; TRBD2 might be the D (5 bases). V dropped 7 bases and J dropped 4 bases, with 17 bases sitting between them. The CDR3 sequence is 13 residues long. Germline V gene sequence: CDR1 SQVTM, CDR2 ANQGSEA. The CDR3 nucleotides read TGCAGCGGATCGATCGGGGATAGGTACGAGCAGTACTTC. This codes for CSGSIGDRYEQYF.

This clonotype was found many times. The chain couples TRBV7-9 to TRBJ1-6; D gene ambiguous. Germline V gives CDR1 SEHNR, CDR2 FQNEAQ (reference sequence). The V end lost 7 bases, the J end lost 7 bases, and 14 bases lay between the germline ends. CDR3 length: 14 amino acids. Here the CDR3 DNA reads TGTGCCAGCATGGTTAGGCAACGCAATTCACCCCTCCACTTT. Encoded protein: CASMVRQRNSPLHF.

Comment on this clonotype: Being one base from a much bigger clone, this may be a read error. J is TRBJ2-7 and V is TRBV2; D is unclear. Germline assignment: CDR1 SNHLY and CDR2 FYNNEI. CDR3 length equals 12 residues. V lost 5 bases, J lost 9 bases, and 14 bases lay in between. The CDR3 DNA reads as TGTGCCAGCAGTACCAACCTGCCGACGCAGTACTTC. Its protein is CASSTNLPTQYF.

The chain recombines TRBV27 with TRBJ1-1, with D perhaps matching TRBD1 (5 bases). The V and J ends lost 7 bases and 4 bases respectively, with 13 bases between them. The length of the CDR3 is 13 residues. Germline CDR1 reads MNHEY; CDR2 reads SMNVEV (reference sequence). CDR3 protein: CASINWGGTEAFF. The CDR3 coding sequence is TGTGCCAGCATCAATTGGGGGGGCACTGAAGCTTTCTTT.

This clonotype showed up many times. This CDR3 reads CASSQDQSSGRNIQYF. CDR3 sequence (DNA): TGCGCCAGCAGCCAAGATCAGTCTAGCGGGAGGAACATTCAGTACTTC. V and J are TRBV4-3 and TRBJ2-4; 11 bases align to TRBD2. J was trimmed by 7 bases and V by 0 bases; bases with no gene match: 5. The CDR3 sequence is 16 residues long. CDR1 and CDR2 from the germline V gene are LGHNA and YSLEER.

The table lists this clonotype with many counts. The chain combines TRBV10-3 with TRBJ2-5; TRBD1 matches 9 bases. J was trimmed by 5 bases and V by 11 bases; bases with no gene match: 6. Germline V gene lookup returns CDR1 ENHRY and CDR2 SYGVKD. The CDR3 has 12 residues. The CDR3 DNA follows: TGTGCCTCCAGGGACAGGGAGGAGACCCAGTACTTC. As protein: CASRDREETQYF.

This clonotype was seen many times. The V call is TRBV12-3 or TRBV12-4, the J call TRBJ1-2; TRBD1 is a possible D gene (6 bases). There are 14 residues in the CDR3. V lost 0 bases to trimming and J lost 4 bases, with 9 bases between them. CDR3 residues: CASSLAQTGYGYTF. For the CDR3, the DNA is TGTGCCAGCAGTTTAGCGCAGACAGGCTATGGCTACACCTTC.

This clonotype was found many times. The V call is TRBV7-9, the J call TRBJ2-1; the D is unclear. Germline CDR1 is SEHNR and CDR2 is FQNEAQ (reference sequence). V was trimmed by 1 base and J by 12 bases, leaving 19 bases between them. The CDR3 runs to 15 residues. The CDR3 sequence is CASSLGLNLRSGQFF. For the CDR3, the DNA is TGTGCCAGCAGCTTAGGACTCAACCTGAGATCGGGGCAGTTCTTC.

This clonotype was detected many times. The chain joins TRBV3-1 to TRBJ2-4; weak D call: TRBD1 (5 bases). The CDR3 is 16 amino acids. Between the trimmed V and J ends, which lost 4 bases and 3 bases, there was a span of 16 bases. Germline values: CDR1 LGHDT, CDR2 YNNKEL (reference sequence). The CDR3 sequence: CASSPRVLKGKNIQYF. DNA for the CDR3: TGTGCCAGCAGCCCCAGGGTCCTTAAGGGCAAAAACATTCAGTACTTC.

This clonotype has at least ten counts. The chain couples TRBV12-3 or TRBV12-4 to TRBJ2-1; 9 bases match TRBD2. V lost 2 bases and J lost 7; bases outside the gene matches: 6. The CDR3 is made up of 15 amino acids. The CDR3, as DNA: TGTGCCAGCAGTTTATCAGGGGCGGGGGGGAATGAGCAGTTCTTC. Amino acid sequence: CASSLSGAGGNEQFF.

This clonotype was picked up many times. V gene TRBV5-5 combines with J gene TRBJ2-7, with 8 bases matching TRBD1. The junction had 2 bases not matched to a gene; V was cut back by 3 bases and J by 3 bases. The CDR3 loop spans 13 amino acids. From germline, CDR1 is SGHKS and CDR2 YYEKEE (reference sequence). Here the CDR3 DNA reads TGTGCCAGCAGCTCCGGACAGGGCTACGAGCAGTACTTC. It yields the protein CASSSGQGYEQYF.

Relative to its sample, this clonotype is medium-sized (0.01 to 0.1%). This chain uses TRBV5-1 with TRBJ2-3; tentatively, D is TRBD2 (5 bases). CDR3 size: 13 residues. V gave up 0 bases and J gave up 10 bases, with 12 bases separating them. Per the germline V gene, CDR1 is SGHRS and CDR2 is YFSETQ. The CDR3 sequence: CASSLDSTGSQYF. As DNA, the CDR3 is TGCGCCAGCAGCTTGGACAGCACGGGGTCGCAGTATTTT.

The table lists this clonotype with many counts. The chain carries TRBV2 and TRBJ2-1; D remains unclear. Trimming cost V 3 bases and J 12 bases, with 9 bases left between them. The germline gives CDR1 SNHLY, CDR2 FYNNEI. The CDR3 is 11 residues long. The CDR3, as DNA: TGTGCCAGCAGTGATAGCCGGAGGCAGTTCTTC. Translation: CASSDSRRQFF.

This clonotype has just a few counts. The chain carries TRBV5-4 and TRBJ2-5; 7 bases line up with TRBD1. The V and J ends lost 4 bases and 4 bases, in that order; junction bases with no gene match: 7. Germline-derived CDR1 and CDR2 are SGHNT and YYREEE (reference sequence). The CDR3 consists of 14 residues. DNA for the CDR3: TGTGCCAGCAGCGTAGGATCAGGGGGAGAGACCCAGTACTTC. It specifies CASSVGSGGETQYF.

In DNA, the CDR3 is TGTGCCAGCAGCCAAGAGGGACTAGCGGGAGGTTCCTACAATGAGCAGTTCTTC. The encoded protein is CASSQEGLAGGSYNEQFF. The chain carries TRBV14 and TRBJ2-1; 15 positions match TRBD2. Germline V gene sequence: CDR1 SGHDN, CDR2 FVKESK. The CDR3 loop spans 18 amino acids. V lost 0 bases, J lost 1 base, and 1 base stayed unmatched.

This clonotype is labeled as medium-sized. This chain joins TRBV12-3 or TRBV12-4 and TRBJ2-7; 7 nucleotides align to TRBD1. Trimming removed 2 bases from V and 5 bases from J; junction bases left unmatched: 3. The CDR3 has 13 amino acids. CDR3 sequence reads: CASSLPTGHEQYF. The CDR3, as DNA: TGTGCCAGCAGTTTACCGACAGGGCACGAGCAGTACTTC.

This clonotype occurred many times. The chain carries TRBV12-3 or TRBV12-4 and TRBJ2-7; D ambiguous. Trimming took 6 bases from V and 7 from J, leaving 16 bases between them. The CDR3 is 13 residues long. CDR3 DNA sequence: TGTGCCAGCAGCCGCGTACTTCACTCGGAGCAGTACTTC. Protein: CASSRVLHSEQYF.

The table lists this clonotype with many counts. The chain combines TRBV5-1 with TRBJ1-4; D unclear. Germline CDR1 SGHRS, CDR2 YFSETQ. The CDR3 runs 14 residues. V was clipped by 3 bases and J by 7 bases, with 13 bases between them. The CDR3 bases are TGCGCCAGCAGCTCCGGGAGCGTGTCTGAAAAACTGTTTTTT. Translating it yields CASSSGSVSEKLFF.

This clonotype rates as medium-sized (0.01 to 0.1%). The chain has TRBV24-1 and TRBJ1-2; TRBD1 is a possible D gene (6 bases). The CDR3 runs 13 residues. The germline V and J ends were trimmed by 3 bases and 6 bases, with 10 bases remaining between them. Germline CDR1 and CDR2: KGHDR and SFDVKD. The CDR3 is CATSDTGTDGYTF. CDR3 sequence (DNA): TGTGCCACCAGTGATACAGGGACGGATGGCTACACCTTC.

Many counts were recorded for this clonotype. This CDR3 is CASSLGTEETQYF. The CDR3 bases are TGTGCCAGCAGCTTAGGGACAGAAGAGACCCAGTACTTC. V usage is TRBV7-3 and J usage is TRBJ2-5; 7 nucleotides match TRBD1. The CDR3 sequence is 13 residues long. With V trimmed by 2 bases and J by 3 bases, 0 bases remained unmatched. The germline gives CDR1 SGHTA, CDR2 FQGTGA.

This clonotype is termed medium-sized (0.01 to 0.1%). CDR3 amino acids: CASSGGIGTGANYGYTF. CDR3 bases: TGTGCCAGCAGTGGGGGAATCGGGACAGGGGCTAACTATGGCTACACCTTC. The gene calls are TRBV25-1 and TRBJ1-2; TRBD1 matches 10 bases. Unmatched junction bases numbered 8, after V lost 4 bases and J lost 0 bases. Germline values: CDR1 MGHDK, CDR2 SYGVNS. The CDR3 sequence is 17 residues long.

J is TRBJ2-3 and V is TRBV7-3; D possibly uses TRBD1 or TRBD2 (5 bases each). V lost 1 base, J lost 2 bases, and 10 bases lay in between. The CDR3 covers 15 residues. CDR1 and CDR2 (germline): SGHTA, FQGTGA. DNA of the CDR3: TGTGCCAGCAGCTTAAAGGGGACCTTCACAGATACGCAGTATTTT. Protein product: CASSLKGTFTDTQYF.

This clonotype is classed as medium-sized (0.01 to 0.1%). The rearrangement joins TRBV6-5 to TRBJ1-6; D is unclear. CDR1 is MNHEY, CDR2 SVGAGI, per germline. The germline V and J ends were trimmed by 7 bases and 8 bases, with 12 bases remaining between them. The CDR3 contains 13 residues. CDR3 loop: CASTDAFHSPLHF. CDR3 in DNA: TGTGCCAGCACGGACGCTTTCCATTCACCCCTCCACTTT.

The sample holds many counts of this clonotype. CDR3 coding DNA: TGTGCCAGCAGCTTAGGATTTGGACCGCTTAGCGAGCAGTACTTC. This translates into CASSLGFGPLSEQYF. This chain links TRBV11-2 with TRBJ2-7; D gene unclear. Germline V gene lookup returns CDR1 SGHAT and CDR2 FQNNGV. V lost 1 base and J lost 6, with 16 bases in between. This CDR3 is built from 15 residues. The full variable domain, with the rest looked up from reference TRBV11-2 and TRBJ2-7, is EAGVAQSPRYKIIEKRQSVAFWCNPISGHATLYWYQQILGQGPKLLIQFQNNGVVDDSQLPKDRFSAERLKGVDSTLKIQPAKLEDSAVYLCASSLGFGPLSEQYFGPGTRLTVT.

The V call is TRBV29-1, the J call TRBJ2-2; 7 bases are shared with TRBD2. The CDR3 is 14 residues long. The germline V gene encodes CDR1 SQVTM and CDR2 ANQGSEA. V shed 3 bases, J shed 4 bases, and the junction held 5 bases outside the gene matches. CDR3: CSVEPSGPTGELFF. CDR3 nucleotides: TGCAGCGTTGAGCCTAGCGGACCCACCGGGGAGCTGTTTTTT.